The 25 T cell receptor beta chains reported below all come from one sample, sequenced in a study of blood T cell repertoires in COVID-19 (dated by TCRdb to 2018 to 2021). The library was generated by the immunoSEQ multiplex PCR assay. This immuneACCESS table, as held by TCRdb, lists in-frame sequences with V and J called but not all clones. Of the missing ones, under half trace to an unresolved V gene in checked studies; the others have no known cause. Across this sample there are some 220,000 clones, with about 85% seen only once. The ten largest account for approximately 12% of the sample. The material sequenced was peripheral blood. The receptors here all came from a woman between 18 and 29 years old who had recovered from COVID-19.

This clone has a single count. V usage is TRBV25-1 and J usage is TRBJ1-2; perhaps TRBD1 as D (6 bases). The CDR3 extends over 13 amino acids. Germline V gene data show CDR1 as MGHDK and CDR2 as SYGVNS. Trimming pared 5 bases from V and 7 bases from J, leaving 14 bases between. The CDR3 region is CASSPSTGIGYTF. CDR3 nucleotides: TGTGCCAGCAGTCCAAGTACAGGGATTGGCTACACCTTC.

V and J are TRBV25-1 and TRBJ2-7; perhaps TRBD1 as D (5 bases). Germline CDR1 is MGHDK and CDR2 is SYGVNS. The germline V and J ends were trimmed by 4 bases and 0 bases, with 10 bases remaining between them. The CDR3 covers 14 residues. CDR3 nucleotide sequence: TGTGCCAGCAGTGTAGGCCAGGGCTCCTACGAGCAGTACTTC. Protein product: CASSVGQGSYEQYF.

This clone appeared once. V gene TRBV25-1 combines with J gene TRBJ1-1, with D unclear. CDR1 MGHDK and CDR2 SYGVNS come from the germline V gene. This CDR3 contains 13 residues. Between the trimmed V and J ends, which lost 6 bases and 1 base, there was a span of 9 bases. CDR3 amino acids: CASSRPGNTEAFF. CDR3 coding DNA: TGTGCCAGCAGCCGCCCCGGGAACACTGAAGCTTTCTTT.

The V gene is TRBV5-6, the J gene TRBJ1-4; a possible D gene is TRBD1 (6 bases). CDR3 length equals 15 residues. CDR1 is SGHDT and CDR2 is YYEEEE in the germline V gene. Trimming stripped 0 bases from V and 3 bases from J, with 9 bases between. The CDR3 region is CASSLEQGANEKLFF. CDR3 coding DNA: TGTGCCAGCAGCTTGGAACAGGGAGCTAATGAAAAACTGTTTTTT.

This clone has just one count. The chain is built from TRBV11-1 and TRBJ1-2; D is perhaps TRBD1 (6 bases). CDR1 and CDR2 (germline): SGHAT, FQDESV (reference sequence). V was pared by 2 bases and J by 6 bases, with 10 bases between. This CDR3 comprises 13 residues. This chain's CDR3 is CASSLPGTNGYTF. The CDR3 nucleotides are TGTGCCAGCAGCTTACCCGGGACAAATGGCTACACCTTC.

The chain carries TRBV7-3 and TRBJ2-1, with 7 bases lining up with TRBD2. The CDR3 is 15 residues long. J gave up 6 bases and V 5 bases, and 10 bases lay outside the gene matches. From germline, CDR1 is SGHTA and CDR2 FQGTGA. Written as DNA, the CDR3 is TGTGCCAGCAGCCTCATAAGGACTAGTTTCAATGAGCAGTTCTTC. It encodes CASSLIRTSFNEQFF.

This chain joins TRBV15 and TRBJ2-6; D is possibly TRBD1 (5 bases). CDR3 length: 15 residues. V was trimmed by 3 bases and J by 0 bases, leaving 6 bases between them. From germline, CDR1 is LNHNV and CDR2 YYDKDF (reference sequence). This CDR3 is CATSRTASGANVLTF. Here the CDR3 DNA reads TGTGCCACCAGCAGGACAGCCTCTGGGGCCAACGTCCTGACTTTC.

CDR3 sequence (DNA): TGCGCCAGCAGCAGTGAAACCAAGCGGGAAGGGACCCAGTACTTC. This encodes CASSSETKREGTQYF. J is TRBJ2-5 and V is TRBV5-1, with 7 bases matching TRBD2. The germline V gene has CDR1 SGHRS and CDR2 YFSETQ. V lost 4 bases to trimming and J lost 7 bases; unmatched junction nucleotides: 13. This CDR3 has 15 amino acids.

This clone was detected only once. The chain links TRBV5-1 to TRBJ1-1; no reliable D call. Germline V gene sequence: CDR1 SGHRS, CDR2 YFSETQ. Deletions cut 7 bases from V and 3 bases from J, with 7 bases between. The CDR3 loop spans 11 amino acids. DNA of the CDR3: TGCGCCAGCGTCGGGGACACTGAAGCTTTCTTT. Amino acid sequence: CASVGDTEAFF. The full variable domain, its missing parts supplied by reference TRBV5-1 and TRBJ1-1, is KAGVTQTPRYLIKTRGQQVTLSCSPISGHRSVSWYQQTPGQGLQFLFEYFSETQRNKGNFPGRFSGRQFSNSRSEMNVSTLELGDSALYLCASVGDTEAFFGQGTRLTVV.

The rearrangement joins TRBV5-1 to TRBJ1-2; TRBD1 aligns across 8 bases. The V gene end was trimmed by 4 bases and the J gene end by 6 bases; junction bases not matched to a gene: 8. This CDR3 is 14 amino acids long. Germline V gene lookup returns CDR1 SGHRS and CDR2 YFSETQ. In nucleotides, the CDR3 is TGCGCCAGCAGCAAAGACGGACAGGGCAATGGCTACACCTTC. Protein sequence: CASSKDGQGNGYTF.

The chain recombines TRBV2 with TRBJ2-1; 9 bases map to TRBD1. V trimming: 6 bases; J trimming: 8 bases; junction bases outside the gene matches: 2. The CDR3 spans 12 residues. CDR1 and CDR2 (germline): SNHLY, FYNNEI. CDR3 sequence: CASRWTGDEQFF. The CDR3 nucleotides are TGTGCCAGCAGATGGACAGGGGATGAGCAGTTCTTC.

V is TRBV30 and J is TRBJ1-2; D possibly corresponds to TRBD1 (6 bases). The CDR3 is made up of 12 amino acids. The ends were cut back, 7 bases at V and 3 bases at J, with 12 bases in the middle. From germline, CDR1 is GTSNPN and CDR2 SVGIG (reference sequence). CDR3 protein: CASQGLDYGYTF. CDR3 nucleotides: TGTGCCTCACAGGGTTTAGACTATGGCTACACCTTC.

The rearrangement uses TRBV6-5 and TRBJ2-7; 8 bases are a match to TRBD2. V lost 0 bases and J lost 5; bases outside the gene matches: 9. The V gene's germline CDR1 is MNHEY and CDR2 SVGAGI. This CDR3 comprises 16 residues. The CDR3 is CASSYSVAGPADEQYF. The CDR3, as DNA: TGTGCCAGCAGTTACTCTGTAGCGGGGCCGGCGGACGAGCAGTACTTC.

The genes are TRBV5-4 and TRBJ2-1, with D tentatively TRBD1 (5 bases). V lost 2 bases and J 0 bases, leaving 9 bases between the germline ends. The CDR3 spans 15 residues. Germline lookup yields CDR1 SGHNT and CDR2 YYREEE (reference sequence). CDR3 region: CASSFYRSSYNEQFF. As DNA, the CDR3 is TGTGCCAGCAGCTTCTACAGGAGCTCCTACAATGAGCAGTTCTTC.

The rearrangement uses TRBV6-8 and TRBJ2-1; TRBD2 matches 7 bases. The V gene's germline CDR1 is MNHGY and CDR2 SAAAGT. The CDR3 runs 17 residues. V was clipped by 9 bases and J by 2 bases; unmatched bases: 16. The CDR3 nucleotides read TGTGCCAGTTTATCAGGGCGCGGGCGGGGGACCTACAATGAGCAGTTCTTC. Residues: CASLSGRGRGTYNEQFF.

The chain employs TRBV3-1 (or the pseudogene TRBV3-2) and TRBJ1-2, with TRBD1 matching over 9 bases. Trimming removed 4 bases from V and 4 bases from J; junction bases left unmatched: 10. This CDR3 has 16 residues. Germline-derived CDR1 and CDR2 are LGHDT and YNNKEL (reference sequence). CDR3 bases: TGTGCCAGCAGCCCCCCACCGGGACAGGGCACCTATGGCTACACCTTC. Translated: CASSPPPGQGTYGYTF.

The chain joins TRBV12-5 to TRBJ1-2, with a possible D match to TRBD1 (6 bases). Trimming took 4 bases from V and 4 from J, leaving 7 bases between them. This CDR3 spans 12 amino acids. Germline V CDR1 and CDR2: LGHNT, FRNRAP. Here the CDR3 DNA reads TGTGCTAGTGGTTCGGACAGCTATGGCTACACCTTC. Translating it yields CASGSDSYGYTF. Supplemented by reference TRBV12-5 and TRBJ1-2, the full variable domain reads DARVTQTPRHKVTEMGQEVTMRCQPILGHNTVFWYRQTMMQGLELLAYFRNRAPLDDSGMPKDRFSAEMPDATLATLKIQPSEPRDSAVYFCASGSDSYGYTFGSGTRLTVV.

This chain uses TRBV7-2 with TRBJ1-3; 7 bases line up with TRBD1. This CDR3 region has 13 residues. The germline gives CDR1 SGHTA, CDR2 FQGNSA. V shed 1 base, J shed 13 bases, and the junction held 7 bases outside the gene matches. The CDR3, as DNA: TGTGCCAGCAGCTTAGGGGGGCAGGGGGGAATATATTTT. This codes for CASSLGGQGGIYF. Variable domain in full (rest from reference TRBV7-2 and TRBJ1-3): GAGVSQSPSNKVTEKGKDVELRCDPISGHTALYWYRQSLGQGLEFLIYFQGNSAPDKSGLPSDRFSAERTGGSVSTLTIQRTQQEDSAVYLCASSLGGQGGIYFGEGSWLTVV.

The CDR3 sequence is CASSLNREQPQHF. Here the CDR3 DNA reads TGTGCCAGCAGCTTGAACAGGGAGCAGCCCCAGCATTTT. This chain links TRBV5-8 with TRBJ1-5; D might be TRBD1 (6 bases). This CDR3 comprises 13 residues. In germline, CDR1 is SGHTS, CDR2 YDEGEE. Trimming took off 1 base at V and 7 bases at J, with 9 bases between the two ends.

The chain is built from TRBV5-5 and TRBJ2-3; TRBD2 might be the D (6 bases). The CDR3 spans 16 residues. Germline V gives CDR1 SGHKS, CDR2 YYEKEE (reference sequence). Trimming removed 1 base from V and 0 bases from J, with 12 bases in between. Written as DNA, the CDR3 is TGTGCCAGCAGCTTGAATGTGGGGACTAGCACAGATACGCAGTATTTT. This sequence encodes CASSLNVGTSTDTQYF.

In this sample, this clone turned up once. The CDR3 DNA reads TGTGCCAGCAGCTTCTCTAACAGGGGCTATGGCTACACCTTC. This encodes CASSFSNRGYGYTF. J is TRBJ1-2 and V is TRBV7-2; 7 bases match TRBD1. Germline CDR1 and CDR2: SGHTA and FQGNSA. This CDR3 spans 14 amino acids. The V gene end was trimmed by 3 bases and the J gene end by 4 bases; junction bases not matched to a gene: 5.

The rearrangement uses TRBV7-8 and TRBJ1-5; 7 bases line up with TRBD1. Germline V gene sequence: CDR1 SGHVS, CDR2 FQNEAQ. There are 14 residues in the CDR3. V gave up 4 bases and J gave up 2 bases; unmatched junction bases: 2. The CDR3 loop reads CASSWGQRNQPQHF. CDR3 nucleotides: TGTGCCAGCAGCTGGGGACAGCGCAATCAGCCCCAGCATTTT.

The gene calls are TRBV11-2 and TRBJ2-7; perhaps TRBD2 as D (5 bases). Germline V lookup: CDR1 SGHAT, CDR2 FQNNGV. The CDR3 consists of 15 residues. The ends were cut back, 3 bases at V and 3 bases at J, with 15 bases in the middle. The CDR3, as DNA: TGTGCCAGCAGCTTGGGAACAGCGGTGATCTACGAGCAGTACTTC. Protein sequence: CASSLGTAVIYEQYF.

CDR3 in amino acids: CATSSYIGQGETQYF. The CDR3 bases are TGTGCCACCAGCAGTTACATTGGACAGGGAGAGACCCAGTACTTC. V and J are TRBV15 and TRBJ2-5, with 8 bases lining up with TRBD1. The CDR3 loop spans 15 amino acids. With V trimmed by 3 bases and J by 4 bases, 7 bases remained unmatched. Germline V CDR1 and CDR2: LNHNV, YYDKDF (reference sequence). Full variable domain (rest looked up from reference TRBV15 and TRBJ2-5): DAMVIQNPRYQVTQFGKPVTLSCSQTLNHNVMYWYQQKSSQAPKLLFHYYDKDFNNEADTPDNFQSRRPNTSFCFLDIRSPGLGDTAMYLCATSSYIGQGETQYFGPGTRLLVL.

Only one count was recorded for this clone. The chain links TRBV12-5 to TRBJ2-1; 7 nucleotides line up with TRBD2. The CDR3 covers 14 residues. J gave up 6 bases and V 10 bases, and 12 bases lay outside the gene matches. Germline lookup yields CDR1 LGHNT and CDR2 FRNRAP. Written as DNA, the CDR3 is TGTGCTACCCACTCCGGACTAGGAAGCAATGAGCAGTTCTTC. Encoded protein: CATHSGLGSNEQFF.